These 15 T cell receptor beta chains were sequenced from one sample in a study of T cells in Graves' hyperthyroidism and ophthalmopathy. Amplification of TCR beta CDR3 regions used RNA as the template. Carried out on the TCR CDR3, a first-round RT-PCR used the HTBI primer set. Each CDR3 protein gets one entry after TCRdb re-called the multiplex PCR reads with MiXCR. The sample lists about 210,000 distinct CDR3 sequences, roughly 18% occurring once. The specimen was blood. The receptors stem from a man aged 50-60 years with Graves' hyperthyroidism.

This clonotype was observed many times. The chain has TRBV5-8 and TRBJ1-1; a weak D match, TRBD1 (5 bases). CDR3 length equals 15 residues. CDR1 is SGHTS and CDR2 is YDEGEE in the germline V gene. V was trimmed by 1 base and J by 1 base, leaving 11 bases between them. The DNA for the CDR3 is TGTGCCAGCAGCTTGTGGGGCAGAAGGAACACTGAAGCTTTCTTT. Translated, it gives CASSLWGRRNTEAFF.

This clonotype was counted at least ten times. The chain recombines TRBV20-1 with TRBJ2-3; D remains ambiguous. The germline V and J ends were trimmed by 0 bases and 2 bases, with 15 bases remaining between them. Per germline, CDR1 DFQATT and CDR2 SNEGSKA (reference sequence). This CDR3 comprises 16 residues. CDR3 in amino acids: CSARDEVSRFTDTQYF. CDR3 coding DNA: TGCAGTGCTAGAGATGAGGTCAGCAGGTTCACAGATACGCAGTATTTT.

This clonotype was counted at least ten times. The chain carries TRBV6-1 and TRBJ2-3, with D maybe TRBD1 (5 bases). V was trimmed by 11 bases and J by 1 base, leaving 19 bases between them. CDR3 length equals 15 residues. Germline loops: CDR1 MNHNS, CDR2 SASEGT. CDR3 bases: TGTGCCTCAGGGTTTGGGGAAAGCGGCACAGATACGCAGTATTTT. Translating gives CASGFGESGTDTQYF.

The table lists this clonotype with many counts. The chain combines TRBV18 with TRBJ2-4; 7 nucleotides agree with TRBD1. Trimming took 1 base from V and 3 from J; bases not matched to a gene: 15. CDR1 KGHSH and CDR2 LQKENI come from the germline V gene. The CDR3 has 19 residues. The CDR3 sequence is CASSPRPYATGEIKNIQYF. As DNA, the CDR3 is TGTGCCAGCTCACCACGGCCTTACGCTACAGGGGAGATCAAAAACATTCAGTACTTC.

This clonotype was seen ten or more times. The chain has TRBV5-1 and TRBJ2-7; 7 bases are shared with TRBD1. Trimming removed 2 bases from V and 4 bases from J; junction bases left unmatched: 6. Germline assignment: CDR1 SGHRS and CDR2 YFSETQ. There are 14 residues in the CDR3. CDR3 sequence reads: CASSLRQGGYEQYF. The CDR3 DNA sequence: TGCGCCAGCAGCTTAAGACAGGGTGGGTACGAGCAGTACTTC.

This clonotype occurred many times. The chain recombines TRBV2 with TRBJ1-1; D unresolved. Germline values: CDR1 SNHLY, CDR2 FYNNEI. Deletions cut 6 bases from V and 2 bases from J, with 10 bases between. The CDR3 runs to 13 residues. The DNA of the CDR3 is TGTGCCAGCAGCCGGCAGACTAACACTGAAGCTTTCTTT. This encodes CASSRQTNTEAFF.

This sequence joins TRBV7-9 and TRBJ2-7, with no clear D. Germline V CDR1 and CDR2: SEHNR, FQNEAQ (reference sequence). Trimming took 1 base from V and 0 from J, leaving 10 bases between them. The CDR3 spans 15 residues. The CDR3 sequence is CASSLDRGYSYEQYF. The CDR3 DNA reads as TGTGCCAGCAGCTTAGACCGCGGTTACTCCTACGAGCAGTACTTC.

This clonotype was picked up many times. The chain employs TRBV7-2 and TRBJ2-5; D possibly corresponds to TRBD2 (6 bases). Per the germline V gene, CDR1 is SGHTA and CDR2 is FQGNSA. Deletions cut 5 bases from V and 4 bases from J, with 14 bases between. The CDR3 loop spans 14 amino acids. The chain's CDR3 is CASSPRGRGETQYF. The CDR3 DNA reads as TGTGCCAGCAGCCCCCGGGGGAGAGGAGAGACCCAGTACTTC.

The chain couples TRBV7-3 to TRBJ2-7; possibly TRBD1 for D (6 bases). Germline V CDR1 and CDR2: SGHTA, FQGTGA. CDR3 size: 16 residues. The ends were cut back, 6 bases at V and 0 bases at J, with 18 bases in the middle. DNA of the CDR3: TGTGCCAGCAGTCGTACCGGGACAACCAACTCCTACGAGCAGTACTTC. Its protein is CASSRTGTTNSYEQYF.

In this sample, this clonotype turned up a few times. The V gene is TRBV5-1, the J gene TRBJ2-3; 7 bases are shared with TRBD2. CDR1 is SGHRS, CDR2 YFSETQ, per germline. The CDR3 is 18 amino acids. Germline trimming cut 0 bases from V and 4 bases from J; bases unmatched to any gene: 14. For the CDR3, the DNA is TGCGCCAGCAGCTTGGGGCCGGGGCTAGCGGTCACATCAGATACGCAGTATTTT. Encoded protein: CASSLGPGLAVTSDTQYF.

This clonotype was counted many times. The chain carries TRBV12-3 or TRBV12-4 and TRBJ1-4; D is uncertain. V dropped 6 bases and J dropped 5 bases, with 7 bases sitting between them. The CDR3 is made up of 12 amino acids. In nucleotides, the CDR3 is TGTGCCAGCAGCGACGGGAATGAAAAACTGTTTTTT. Residues: CASSDGNEKLFF.

The chain is built from TRBV7-9 and TRBJ1-3, with D hard to call. V was clipped by 1 base and J by 3 bases, with 4 bases between them. This CDR3 spans 13 amino acids. Germline CDR1 and CDR2: SEHNR and FQNEAQ (reference sequence). The CDR3 here is CASSLESGNTIYF. In DNA form, the CDR3 reads TGTGCCAGCAGCTTAGAAAGTGGAAACACCATATATTTT.

This clonotype was detected only a few times. The chain couples TRBV19 to TRBJ2-3; 12 bases are a match to TRBD2. In germline, CDR1 is LNHDA, CDR2 SQIVND (reference sequence). This CDR3 is built from 13 residues. The trim removed 8 bases at V and 5 bases at J, leaving 2 bases unmatched. Here the CDR3 DNA reads TGTGCCAGTCGACTAGCGGGAGTAGATACGCAGTATTTT. Translated, it gives CASRLAGVDTQYF.

This clonotype occurred many times. The chain has TRBV5-1 and TRBJ1-1; 12 nucleotides match TRBD1. V shed 6 bases and J 4 bases; nucleotides not matched to a gene: 4. Germline V CDR1 and CDR2: SGHRS, YFSETQ. The CDR3 extends over 14 amino acids. The CDR3 coding sequence is TGCGCCAGCAAGGGACAGGGGGCGACCACTGAAGCTTTCTTT. Translated, it gives CASKGQGATTEAFF. Together with reference TRBV5-1 and TRBJ1-1, the CDR3 gives the full variable domain: KAGVTQTPRYLIKTRGQQVTLSCSPISGHRSVSWYQQTPGQGLQFLFEYFSETQRNKGNFPGRFSGRQFSNSRSEMNVSTLELGDSALYLCASKGQGATTEAFFGQGTRLTVV.

As for this clonotype: This may come from a read error, since a much larger clone is one base off. The chain recombines TRBV10-2 with TRBJ2-3; D is possibly TRBD1 or TRBD2 (7 bases each). Germline V gene data show CDR1 as WSHSY and CDR2 as SAAADI. CDR3 length: 14 residues. DNA of the CDR3: TGCACCAGCAGTGAGAACAGGGGCGGGGGTACGCAGTATTTT. Translation gives CTSSENRGGGTQYF.